These 11 T cell receptor beta chains were sequenced from one sample in a study of identical twins. A single record per CDR3 protein comes from TCRdb applying MiXCR to the 5' RACE reads. The profile covers 650,000 to 800,000 distinct CDR3 sequences, with 8.6% appearing a single time and around 0.98% taken by the ten largest. This same sample was also part of a study on yellow fever vaccine responses in identical twins.

The specimen was PBMCs. All receptors derive from a young woman in good health.

This clonotype has more than one count but fewer than ten. The genes are TRBV11-1 and TRBJ2-3, with TRBD1 matching over 9 bases. The V and J ends lost 5 bases and 0 bases, in that order; junction bases with no gene match: 9. The CDR3 is 17 residues long. Looked up from germline, CDR1 is SGHAT and CDR2 is FQDESV (reference sequence). CDR3 loop: CASSVARTGASTDTQYF. The CDR3 nucleotides read TGTGCCAGCAGCGTTGCCCGGACAGGGGCCAGCACAGATACGCAGTATTTT.

The chain combines TRBV2 with TRBJ2-7; D is undetermined. The CDR3 is 13 residues long. Germline CDR1 and CDR2: SNHLY and FYNNEI. Trimming took off 6 bases at V and 3 bases at J, with 12 bases between the two ends. For the CDR3, the DNA is TGTGCCAGCAGAACCGCGGTTAACTACGAGCAGTACTTC. Amino acid sequence: CASRTAVNYEQYF.

V is TRBV28 and J is TRBJ2-1; TRBD2 matches 9 bases. CDR3 length: 16 amino acids. Per germline, CDR1 MDHEN and CDR2 SYDVKM. Trimming took 6 bases from V and 4 from J; bases not matched to a gene: 10. The CDR3 spells CASSPQAGGRYNEQFF. In DNA form, the CDR3 reads TGTGCCAGCAGCCCTCAAGCGGGGGGCCGGTACAATGAGCAGTTCTTC.

This clonotype was observed at least ten times. V gene TRBV24-1 combines with J gene TRBJ2-3; 7 bases agree with TRBD1. Germline CDR1 and CDR2: KGHDR and SFDVKD. Unmatched junction bases numbered 15, after V lost 12 bases and J lost 1 base. The CDR3 contains 16 residues. The CDR3 is CAAMIDDRVGTDTQYF. CDR3 DNA: TGTGCCGCTATGATCGACGACAGGGTTGGCACAGATACGCAGTATTTT.

This clonotype occurred many times. One end of the junction is discordant with germline, which a read error may explain. This chain connects TRBV7-9 to TRBJ1-1, with D maybe TRBD1 (6 bases). The CDR3 is 15 amino acids. The germline CDR1 and CDR2 sequences are SEHNR and FQNEAQ (reference sequence). This CDR3 is CASSLAQGLNTEAFF. The CDR3 DNA reads TGTGCCAGCAGCCTAGCGCAGGGGCTGAACACTGAAGCTTTCTTT.

The J gene is TRBJ2-1, the V gene TRBV7-3, with 11 bases matching TRBD2. After removal of 4 bases from V and 6 bases from J, the junction contained 17 bases not matched to a gene. The CDR3 has 19 residues. Germline CDR1 SGHTA, CDR2 FQGTGA. This CDR3 reads CASSSPLAGGLPPPNEQFF. DNA of the CDR3: TGTGCCAGCAGCTCTCCCTTAGCGGGGGGGCTGCCCCCTCCCAATGAGCAGTTCTTC.

This chain connects TRBV20-1 to TRBJ2-7, with unresolved D. V shed 3 bases and J shed 5 bases, with 14 bases lying between them. This CDR3 has 13 amino acids. Looked up from germline, CDR1 is DFQATT and CDR2 is SNEGSKA (reference sequence). The CDR3 coding sequence is TGCAGTGCTAGGCTCCCCCTAAACGACGAGCAGTACTTC. It yields the protein CSARLPLNDEQYF.

This clonotype showed up just a few times. The chain is built from TRBV20-1 and TRBJ2-1; 12 bases are a match to TRBD2. V trimming: 1 base; J trimming: 7 bases; junction bases outside the gene matches: 2. CDR3 length equals 14 residues. CDR1 is DFQATT and CDR2 is SNEGSKA in the germline V gene (reference sequence). The DNA of the CDR3 is TGCAGTGCTAGAGGGACTAGCGGGAAGAATGAGCAGTTCTTC. It specifies CSARGTSGKNEQFF.

This clonotype has at least ten counts. V and J are TRBV6-5 and TRBJ2-1; tentatively, D is TRBD1 or TRBD2 (5 bases each). The germline V and J ends were trimmed by 2 bases and 4 bases, with 12 bases remaining between them. Germline assignment: CDR1 MNHEY and CDR2 SVGAGI. This CDR3 has 15 amino acids. The CDR3 region has the DNA TGTGCCAGCAGTTACGAGGGGTCGGGATACAATGAGCAGTTCTTC. It codes for CASSYEGSGYNEQFF.

This clonotype has only a few counts. CDR3 DNA sequence: TGTGCCAGCAGCCAAGAATCTGGACTACCCCTCAATGAGCAGTTCTTC. Protein sequence: CASSQESGLPLNEQFF. This chain joins TRBV14 and TRBJ2-1; D may be TRBD2 (6 bases). The CDR3 length is 16 residues. The V and J ends lost 0 bases and 6 bases respectively, with 15 bases between them. Per germline, CDR1 SGHDN and CDR2 FVKESK.

This chain links TRBV20-1 with TRBJ2-3; TRBD2 aligns across 8 bases. The CDR3 sequence is 16 residues long. Trimming cost V 5 bases and J 4 bases; bases outside gene matches: 14. Germline CDR1 and CDR2: DFQATT and SNEGSKA (reference sequence). The CDR3 sequence is CSAPLVAGHNADTQYF. The CDR3 coding sequence is TGCAGTGCTCCCCTCGTAGCGGGACATAATGCAGATACGCAGTATTTT.